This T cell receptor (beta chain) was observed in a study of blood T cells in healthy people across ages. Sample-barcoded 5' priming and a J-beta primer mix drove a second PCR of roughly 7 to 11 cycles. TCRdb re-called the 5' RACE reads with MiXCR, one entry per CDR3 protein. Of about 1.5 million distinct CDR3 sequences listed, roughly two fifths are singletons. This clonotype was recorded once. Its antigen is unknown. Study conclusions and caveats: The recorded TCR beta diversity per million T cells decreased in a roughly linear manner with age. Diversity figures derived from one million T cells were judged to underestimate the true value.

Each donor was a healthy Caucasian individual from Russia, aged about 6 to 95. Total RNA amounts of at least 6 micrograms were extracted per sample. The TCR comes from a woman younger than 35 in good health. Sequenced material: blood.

CDR3 in DNA: TGTGCCAGCCCGCGGGAGTACCCCTACAATGAGCAGTACTTC. It yields the protein CASPREYPYNEQYF. The V and J genes are TRBV2 and TRBJ2-7, with 7 bases identical to TRBD2. V was pared by 8 bases and J by 7 bases, with 14 bases of the junction left unmatched. Germline V lookup: CDR1 SNHLY, CDR2 FYNNEI. This CDR3 contains 14 residues.